Sequencing of this T cell receptor (beta chain) was carried out in a study of blood T cell repertoires in COVID-19 (TCRdb year 2020). For the wider study: Samples from collaborators originated in the United States, Italy and Spain and spanned both the acute and convalescent phases of COVID-19. Deeply sampled blood TCRbeta repertoires from subjects exposed to, actively infected with, or recovered from COVID-19 were included in the dataset. The sample metadata nearly always contained a de-identified subject ID, COVID-19 status, age in years and sex. Where available, HLA class I and class II types were taken from metadata supplied by the sample provider and were not determined by assay-based typing. The prospective study material was composed of cDNA or gDNA derived from T cells, B-cell-depleted T cells, or PBMCs. The repertoires were made available in a free public database intended to serve as a resource for research on the immune response to SARS-CoV-2. The samples were drawn from the first 160 participants of the ongoing ImmuneRACE study and from 950 to 1,500 subjects provided by 6 global collaborators.

The research as a whole found: How much clinical and demographic metadata was included differed by source and by participant, and the metadata was provided uncurated.

Enrolling through a virtual design, the prospective study's participants ranged in age from roughly 18 to 100 years and lived across more than 20 United States geographic areas. To assign participants to cohorts, the prospective study relied on clinical history that participants themselves reported in a screening survey and a study questionnaire. ImmuneRACE Cohort 3 recovered participants were defined by two consecutive negative NP/OP PCR tests, healthcare professional clearance, or symptom resolution. Mobile phlebotomists in the prospective study collected whole blood, serum and a nasopharyngeal or oropharyngeal swab from every participant. Over an approximately 2-month period, participants in the prospective study had the option of providing additional blood draws and questionnaires. Prospective study blood samples were shipped either frozen or at room temperature before DNA extraction. For this clone: Its antigen remains undetermined. Base qualities are not provided; no much larger clone lies one nucleotide away.

TCRbeta CDR3 regions were amplified from genomic DNA by means of the immunoSEQ Assay, a bias-controlled multiplex PCR. Per the source publication's procedure: Within the assay, amplification of reference gene primers was used to estimate how many nucleated cells each sample contained. To quantify the absolute abundance of each unique TCRbeta CDR3 rearrangement, sequence reads were collapsed and filtered. For each sample, productive Simpson clonality was calculated by taking the square root of Simpson's diversity index across productive rearrangements. In its TCRdb copy, this immuneACCESS table keeps in-frame sequences only and misses some clones. Where compared with another copy, unresolved V genes explain less than half of these, and the others have no known cause. V, J and clone size were drawn from that table, and D and trimming were deduced from the DNA. The sample contains some 320,000 clones, 80% to 90% of them found a single time. Less than 6% of the sample is taken by the ten largest.

The germline V gene supplies CDR1 SGHTA and CDR2 FQGNSA. Counted from cysteine to phenylalanine, this CDR3 has 11 amino acids. Of the read, only the CDR3 DNA is kept; its 33 bases are in frame from base 1. Trimming accounts for 11 bases at V and 3 bases at J, while the number of junction bases matched to no gene is 2. This chain is built from TRBV7-2 and TRBJ1-1; TRBD1 fits 8 bases in the junction. Sequencing was performed on PBMCs or T cells enriched from blood (not recorded which). The TCR sequence derives from a woman under 40 who had recovered from COVID-19. The DNA reads as follows: TGTGCCTCGACAGGGGACACTGAAGCTTTCTTT. Its protein product is CASTGDTEAFF.